This entry concerns a single TCR beta chain. The clone's antigen remains unknown. Within one base of it there is no much larger clone, and no base qualities were kept. The CDR3 runs 16 residues from the cysteine to the phenylalanine. The sequence is cut down to CDR3 DNA, 48 bases in frame from base 1. Germline trimming: 1 base from V, 7 bases from J; junction bases outside gene matches: 5. Looking up the germline V gene yields CDR1 SGHDN and CDR2 FVKESK. The data stem from a study of cytomegalovirus exposure and HLA in healthy donors (dated by TCRdb to 2016 to 2017). With respect to the entire study: According to a later analysis, the approximately 120 validation repertoires were produced on the same platform as the approximately 600 repertoires of the first cohort. The aim of the study was to test whether cataloging public T cell receptors could identify signatures of past pathogen exposure. A separate validation cohort of roughly 120 different subjects was used in addition to the 666-subject first cohort. To predict cytomegalovirus infection status, the study brought together high-throughput TCR immunosequencing, statistical association of individual TCRs with disease status, and machine learning.

Results the study describes overall, beyond this receptor: The authors suggested that the approach could potentially be extended to other disease states and immunological phenotypes. Most TCR sequences were seen in very few donors, while some public TCRs were found in many individuals. All 120 or so repertoires were used to score co-occurrence in the validation cohort in a later analysis, because that analysis had no HLA typing for the cohort. In the study, approximately 160 TCR beta chains were listed as associated with cytomegalovirus. In both the original and validation cohorts, the classifier was reported to diagnose cytomegalovirus status with high specificity and sensitivity. A few of the identified cytomegalovirus-associated TCR beta chains were confirmed in vitro to be specific for cytomegalovirus antigens. A later analysis found that TCRs clustered in the first cohort also tended to co-occur in the 120 or so validation repertoires, with roughly 95% of cluster scores above 0.

Donors formed part of the validation cohort, which comprised 95 to 150 subjects and was distinct from the first cohort of under 750 subjects. The library was generated by the immunoSEQ multiplex PCR assay. Processing in the source paper ran as follows. A statistical classification framework was built to diagnose cytomegalovirus status from the catalog of TCR beta chain sequences. TCRdb retrieved this table from immuneACCESS and kept in-frame rearrangements only. Not all clones are present; in checked studies, unresolved V genes account for under half, and no reason is known for the remainder. That table supplies the V and J calls and clone size; D and trimming were determined from the DNA. Here the sample has 110,000 to 150,000 clones; 80% to 90% occur a single time. The top ten constitute roughly 6.7% of the sample.

Sequencing input: PBMCs. The chain is assembled from TRBV14 and TRBJ1-4, with TRBD1 identical over 11 junction bases. This receptor was identified in a woman in her twenties or thirties in good health and CMV-seropositive. The CDR3 reads as follows: CASSQGTGGWSEKLFF. The DNA is as follows: TGTGCCAGCAGCCAAGGGACAGGGGGCTGGTCTGAAAAACTGTTTTTT. The variable domain in full, with residues beyond the CDR3 obtained from the reference TRBV14 and TRBJ1-4 genes, is EAGVTQFPSHSVIEKGQTVTLRCDPISGHDNLYWYRRVMGKEIKFLLHFVKESKQDESGMPNNRFLAERTGGTYSTLKVQPAELEDSGVYFCASSQGTGGWSEKLFFGSGTQLSVL.